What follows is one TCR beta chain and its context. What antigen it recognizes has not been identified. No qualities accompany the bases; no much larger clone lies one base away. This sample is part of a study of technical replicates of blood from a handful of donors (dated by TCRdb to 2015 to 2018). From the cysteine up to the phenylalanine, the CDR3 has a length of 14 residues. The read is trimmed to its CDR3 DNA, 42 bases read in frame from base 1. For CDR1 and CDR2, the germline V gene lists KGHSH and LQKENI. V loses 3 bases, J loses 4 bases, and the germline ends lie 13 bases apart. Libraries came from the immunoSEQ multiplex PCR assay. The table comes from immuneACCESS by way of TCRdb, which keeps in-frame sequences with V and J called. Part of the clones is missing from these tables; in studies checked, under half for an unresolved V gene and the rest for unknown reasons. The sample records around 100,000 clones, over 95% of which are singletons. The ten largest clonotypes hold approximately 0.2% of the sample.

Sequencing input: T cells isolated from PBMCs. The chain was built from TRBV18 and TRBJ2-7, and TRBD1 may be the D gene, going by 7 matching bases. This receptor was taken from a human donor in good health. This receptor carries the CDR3 CASSPQEGAYEQYF. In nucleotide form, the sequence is TGTGCCAGCTCACCTCAGGAGGGGGCTTACGAGCAGTACTTC.